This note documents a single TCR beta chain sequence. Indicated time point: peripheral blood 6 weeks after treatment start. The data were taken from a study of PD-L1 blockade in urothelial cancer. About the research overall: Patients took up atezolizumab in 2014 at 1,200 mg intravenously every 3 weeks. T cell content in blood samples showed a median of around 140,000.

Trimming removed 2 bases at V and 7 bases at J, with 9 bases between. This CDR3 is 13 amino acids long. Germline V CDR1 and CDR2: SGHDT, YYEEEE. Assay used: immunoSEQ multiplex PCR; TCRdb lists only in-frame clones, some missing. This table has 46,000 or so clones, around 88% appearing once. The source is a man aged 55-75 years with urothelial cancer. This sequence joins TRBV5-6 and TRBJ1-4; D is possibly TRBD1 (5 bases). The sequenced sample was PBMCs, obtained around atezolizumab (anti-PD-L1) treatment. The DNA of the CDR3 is TGTGCCAGCAGCTTTCGGACACTTGAAAAACTGTTTTTT. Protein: CASSFRTLEKLFF. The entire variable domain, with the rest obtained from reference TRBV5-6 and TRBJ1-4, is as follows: DAGVTQSPTHLIKTRGQQVTLRCSPKSGHDTVSWYQQALGQGPQFIFQYYEEEERQRGNFPDRFSGHQFPNYSSELNVNALLLGDSALYLCASSFRTLEKLFFGSGTQLSVL.